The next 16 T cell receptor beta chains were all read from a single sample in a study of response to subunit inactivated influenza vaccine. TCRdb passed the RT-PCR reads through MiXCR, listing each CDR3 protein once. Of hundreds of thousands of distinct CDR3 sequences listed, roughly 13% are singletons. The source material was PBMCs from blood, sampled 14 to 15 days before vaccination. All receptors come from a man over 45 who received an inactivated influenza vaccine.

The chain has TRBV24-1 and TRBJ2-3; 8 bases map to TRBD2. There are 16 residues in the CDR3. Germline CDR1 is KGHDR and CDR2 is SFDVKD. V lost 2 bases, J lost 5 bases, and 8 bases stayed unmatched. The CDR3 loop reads CATSDSLAGLRDTQYF. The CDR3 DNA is TGTGCCACCAGTGATTCTTTAGCGGGACTTCGAGATACGCAGTATTTT.

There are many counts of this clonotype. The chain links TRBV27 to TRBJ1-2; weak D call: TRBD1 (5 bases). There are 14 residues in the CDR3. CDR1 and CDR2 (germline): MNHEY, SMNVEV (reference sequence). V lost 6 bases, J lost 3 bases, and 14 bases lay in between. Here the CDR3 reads CASREAGIYYGYTF. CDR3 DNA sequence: TGTGCCAGCAGAGAAGCAGGGATTTACTATGGCTACACCTTC.

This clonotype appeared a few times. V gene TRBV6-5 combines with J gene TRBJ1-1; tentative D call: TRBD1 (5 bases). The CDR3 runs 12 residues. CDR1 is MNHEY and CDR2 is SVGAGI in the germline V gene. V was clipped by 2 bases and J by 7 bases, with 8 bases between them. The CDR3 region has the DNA TGTGCCAGCAGTTACGCGGGGGGTGAAGCTTTCTTT. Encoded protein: CASSYAGGEAFF.

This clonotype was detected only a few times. CDR3 region: CASSASANTEAFF. The CDR3 bases are TGTGCCAGCAGCGCCTCGGCCAACACTGAAGCTTTCTTT. The J gene is TRBJ1-1, the V gene TRBV7-9; D is unclear. Germline V lookup: CDR1 SEHNR, CDR2 FQNEAQ (reference sequence). This CDR3 is built from 13 residues. V was trimmed by 5 bases and J by 2 bases, leaving 9 bases between them.

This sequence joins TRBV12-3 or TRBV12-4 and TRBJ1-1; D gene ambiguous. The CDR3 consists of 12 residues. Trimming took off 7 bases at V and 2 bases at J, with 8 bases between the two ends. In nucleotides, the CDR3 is TGTGCCAGCACTCGGGGTAACACTGAAGCTTTCTTT. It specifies CASTRGNTEAFF.

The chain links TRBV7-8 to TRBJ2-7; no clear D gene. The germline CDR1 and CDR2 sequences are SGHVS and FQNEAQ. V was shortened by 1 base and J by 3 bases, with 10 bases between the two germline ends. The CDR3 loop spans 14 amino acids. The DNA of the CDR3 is TGTGCCAGCAGCTTAGGGGGAACAAACTACGAGCAGTACTTC. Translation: CASSLGGTNYEQYF.

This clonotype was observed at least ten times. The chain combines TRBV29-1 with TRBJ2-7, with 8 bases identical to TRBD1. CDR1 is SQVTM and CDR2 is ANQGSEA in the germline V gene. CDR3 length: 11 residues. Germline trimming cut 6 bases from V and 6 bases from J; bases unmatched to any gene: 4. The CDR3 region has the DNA TGCAGCGTGGACAGGGCGGGCGAGCAGTACTTC. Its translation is CSVDRAGEQYF.

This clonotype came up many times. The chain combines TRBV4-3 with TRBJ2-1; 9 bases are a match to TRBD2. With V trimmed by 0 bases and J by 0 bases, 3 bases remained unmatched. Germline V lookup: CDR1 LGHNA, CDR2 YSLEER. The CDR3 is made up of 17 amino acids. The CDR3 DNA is TGCGCCAGCAGCCAAGATCTAGCGGGAAGCTCCTACAATGAGCAGTTCTTC. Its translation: CASSQDLAGSSYNEQFF.

The CDR3: CSAQGTTDTQYF. The CDR3 DNA sequence: TGCAGTGCTCAAGGGACTACAGATACGCAGTATTTT. The chain uses TRBV20-1 and TRBJ2-3; weak D call: TRBD2 (6 bases). Trimming took 5 bases from V and 3 from J, leaving 9 bases between them. The CDR3 runs 12 residues. Looked up from germline, CDR1 is DFQATT and CDR2 is SNEGSKA (reference sequence).

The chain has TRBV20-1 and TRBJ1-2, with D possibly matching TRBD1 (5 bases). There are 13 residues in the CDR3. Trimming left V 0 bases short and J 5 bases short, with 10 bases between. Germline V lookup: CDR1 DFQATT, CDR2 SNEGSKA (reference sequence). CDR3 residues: CSAREPGPYGYTF. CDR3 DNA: TGCAGTGCTAGAGAACCGGGACCTTATGGCTACACCTTC.

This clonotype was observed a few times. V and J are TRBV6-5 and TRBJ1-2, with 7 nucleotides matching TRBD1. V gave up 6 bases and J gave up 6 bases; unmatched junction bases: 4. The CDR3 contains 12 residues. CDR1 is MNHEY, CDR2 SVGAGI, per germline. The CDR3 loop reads CASRKTGNGYTF. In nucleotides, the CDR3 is TGTGCCAGCAGAAAGACAGGGAATGGCTACACCTTC.

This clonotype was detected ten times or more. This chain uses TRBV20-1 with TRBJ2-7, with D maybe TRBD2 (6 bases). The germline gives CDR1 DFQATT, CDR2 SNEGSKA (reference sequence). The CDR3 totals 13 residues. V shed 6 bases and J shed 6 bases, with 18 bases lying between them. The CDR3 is CSARGEAVPEQYF. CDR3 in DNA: TGCAGTGCCCGAGGGGAGGCAGTTCCCGAGCAGTACTTC.

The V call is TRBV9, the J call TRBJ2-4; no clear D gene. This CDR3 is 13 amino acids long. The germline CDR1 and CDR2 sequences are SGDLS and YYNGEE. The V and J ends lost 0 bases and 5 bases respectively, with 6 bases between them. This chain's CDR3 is CASSVAQQNIQYF. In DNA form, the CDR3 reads TGTGCCAGCAGCGTAGCACAGCAAAACATTCAGTACTTC.

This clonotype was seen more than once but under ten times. CDR3 residues: CASTPGQEDPNYGYTF. The CDR3 DNA is TGTGCCAGCACCCCGGGACAAGAAGATCCTAACTATGGCTACACCTTC. J is TRBJ1-2 and V is TRBV6-1; tentative D call: TRBD1 (6 bases). Trimming pared 7 bases from V and 0 bases from J, leaving 18 bases between. The CDR3 extends over 16 amino acids. The germline gives CDR1 MNHNS, CDR2 SASEGT.

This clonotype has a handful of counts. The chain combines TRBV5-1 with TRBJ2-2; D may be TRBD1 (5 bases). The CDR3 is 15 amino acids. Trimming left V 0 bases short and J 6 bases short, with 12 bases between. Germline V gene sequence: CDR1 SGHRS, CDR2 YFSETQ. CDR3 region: CASSLDQKGAGELFF. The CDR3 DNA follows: TGCGCCAGCAGCTTGGATCAGAAAGGGGCCGGGGAGCTGTTTTTT.

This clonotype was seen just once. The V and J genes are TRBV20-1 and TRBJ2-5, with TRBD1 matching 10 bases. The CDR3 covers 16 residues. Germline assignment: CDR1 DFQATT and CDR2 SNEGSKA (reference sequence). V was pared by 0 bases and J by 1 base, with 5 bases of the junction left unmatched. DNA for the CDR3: TGCAGTGCTAGAGATGTGGACAGGGGGTTCCAAGAGACCCAGTACTTC. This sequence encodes CSARDVDRGFQETQYF.